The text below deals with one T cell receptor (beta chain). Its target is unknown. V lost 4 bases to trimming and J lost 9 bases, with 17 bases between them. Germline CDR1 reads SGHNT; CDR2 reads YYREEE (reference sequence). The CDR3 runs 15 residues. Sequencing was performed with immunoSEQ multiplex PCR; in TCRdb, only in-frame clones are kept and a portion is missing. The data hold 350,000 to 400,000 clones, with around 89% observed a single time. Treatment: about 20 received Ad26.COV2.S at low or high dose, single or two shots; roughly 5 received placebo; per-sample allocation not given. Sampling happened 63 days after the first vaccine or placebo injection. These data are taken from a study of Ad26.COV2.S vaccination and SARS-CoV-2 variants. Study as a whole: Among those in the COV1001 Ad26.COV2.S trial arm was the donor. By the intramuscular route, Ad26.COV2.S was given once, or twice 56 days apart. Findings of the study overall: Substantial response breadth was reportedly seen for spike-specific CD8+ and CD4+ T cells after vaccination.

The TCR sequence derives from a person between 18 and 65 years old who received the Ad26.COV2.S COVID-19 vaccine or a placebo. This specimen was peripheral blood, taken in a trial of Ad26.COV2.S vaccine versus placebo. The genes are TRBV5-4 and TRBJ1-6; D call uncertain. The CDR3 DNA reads TGTGCCAGCAGCCAGGACCCTCCCGGAGGTTCACCCCTCCACTTT. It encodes CASSQDPPGGSPLHF.